This T cell receptor (beta chain) was captured by sequencing in a study of spatial heterogeneity in lung cancer. Study conclusions and caveats: The number of expanded tumor alpha and beta chains correlated with mutation number. Ubiquitous and regional nonsynonymous mutation counts were tracked by ubiquitous and regional expanded TCR counts, respectively. It was estimated that coverage of tumor T cells reached about 7% for alpha chains and 13% for beta chains.

All TCR cDNA molecules were individually tagged with a unique molecular identifier. TCRdb fed the 5' RACE reads into MiXCR, producing one record per CDR3 protein. Of approximately 10,000 distinct CDR3 sequences in the sample, over 4.5% were seen once. This clonotype occurred many times. Antigen unknown. Time point described: sample taken at primary tumor resection. Germline-derived CDR1 and CDR2 are SGHDT and YYEEEE. The CDR3 length is 15 residues. Deletions cut 0 bases from V and 4 bases from J, with 11 bases between. Here the sequenced sample was lung tumor tissue, taken at surgery. The chain combines TRBV5-6 with TRBJ1-5; D call uncertain. This sequence was found in a male donor with early-stage non-small cell lung cancer. As DNA, the CDR3 is TGTGCCAGCAGCTTGGCCACTAGCGGTAATCAGCCCCAGCATTTT. It yields the protein CASSLATSGNQPQHF.